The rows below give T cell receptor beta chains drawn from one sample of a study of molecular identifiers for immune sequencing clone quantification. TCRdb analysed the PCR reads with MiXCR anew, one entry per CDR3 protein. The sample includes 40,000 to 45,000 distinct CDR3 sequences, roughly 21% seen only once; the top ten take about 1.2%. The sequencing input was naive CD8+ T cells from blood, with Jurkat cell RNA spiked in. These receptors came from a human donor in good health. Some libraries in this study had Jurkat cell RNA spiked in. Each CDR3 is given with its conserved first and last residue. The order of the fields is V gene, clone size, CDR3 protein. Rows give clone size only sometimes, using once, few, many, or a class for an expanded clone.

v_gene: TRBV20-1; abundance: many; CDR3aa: CSAASRGDNTEAFF
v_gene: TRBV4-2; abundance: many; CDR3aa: CASSPGTFTDTQYF
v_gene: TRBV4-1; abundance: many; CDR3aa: CASSEGPGQVNNEQFF
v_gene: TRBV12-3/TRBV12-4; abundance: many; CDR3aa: CASTPLGGRYNEQFF
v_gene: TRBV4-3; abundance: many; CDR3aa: CASGIYGEQFF
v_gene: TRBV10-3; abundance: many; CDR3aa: CAISERGTGGLETQYF
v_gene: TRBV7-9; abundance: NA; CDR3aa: CASGPRAGARNTEAFF
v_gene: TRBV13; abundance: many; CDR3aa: CASSLGGWQGADTQYF
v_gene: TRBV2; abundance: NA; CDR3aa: CASSVERGGLGDIQYF
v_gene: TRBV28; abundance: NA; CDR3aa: CASSFRDPGDTGELFF
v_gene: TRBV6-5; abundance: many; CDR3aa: CASSWNLVQAGTGELFF
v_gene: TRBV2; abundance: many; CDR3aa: CASSGLNTGELFF
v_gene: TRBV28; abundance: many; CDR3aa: CASRHDRSSGNTIYF
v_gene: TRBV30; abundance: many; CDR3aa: CAWSVRTGGPGNTIYF
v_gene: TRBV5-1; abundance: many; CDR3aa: CASSWGQGYYGTNEKLFF
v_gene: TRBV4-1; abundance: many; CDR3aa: CASSQVAAGTDTQYF
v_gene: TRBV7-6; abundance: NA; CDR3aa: CASSSESGPQETQYF
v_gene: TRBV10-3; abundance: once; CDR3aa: CAISDVRAPYEQYF
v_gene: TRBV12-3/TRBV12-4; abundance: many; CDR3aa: CASRSATGGSETQYF
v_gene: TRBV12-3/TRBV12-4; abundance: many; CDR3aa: CASSLLRGSTDTQYF
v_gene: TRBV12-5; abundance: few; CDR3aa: CASGLVLDLNSNQPQHF
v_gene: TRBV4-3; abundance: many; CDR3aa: CASSQDDKRVTDTQYF
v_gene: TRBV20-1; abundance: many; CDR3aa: CSARDYQGLYEQYF
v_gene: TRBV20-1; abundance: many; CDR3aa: CSARGLGQGATGNTIYF
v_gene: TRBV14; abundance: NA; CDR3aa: CASGPSWDLVYEQYF
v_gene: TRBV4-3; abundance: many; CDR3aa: CASSQVVQLTGELFF
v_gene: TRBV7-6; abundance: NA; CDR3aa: CASSLDPKPESSYNEQFF
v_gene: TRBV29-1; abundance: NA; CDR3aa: CSVEDRGTPEAFF
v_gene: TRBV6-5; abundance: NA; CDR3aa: CASRGRERETQYF
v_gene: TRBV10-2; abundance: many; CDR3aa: CASGSGLETQYF
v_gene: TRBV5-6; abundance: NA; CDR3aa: CACSFRAKDQPQHF
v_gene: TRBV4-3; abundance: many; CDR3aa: CASSQDPGGVNEQFF
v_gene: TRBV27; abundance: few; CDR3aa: CASSLASNYEQYF
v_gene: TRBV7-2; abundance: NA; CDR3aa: CASSLGAGLASTDTQYF
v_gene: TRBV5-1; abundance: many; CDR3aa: CASRLGVEAFF
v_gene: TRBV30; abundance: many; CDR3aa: CAWRSRVLDSQISTDTQYF
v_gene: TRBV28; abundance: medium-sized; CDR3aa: CASSPPEASTDTQYF
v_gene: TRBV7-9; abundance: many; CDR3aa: CASSLGDFQYF
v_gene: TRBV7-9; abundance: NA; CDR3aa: CASSLGFGNTGELFF
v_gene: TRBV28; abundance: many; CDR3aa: CASSFRGGLAGVREQYF
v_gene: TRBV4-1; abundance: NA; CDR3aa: CASSREERSTDTQYF
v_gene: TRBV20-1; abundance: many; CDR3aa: CSAGGTGEEQYF
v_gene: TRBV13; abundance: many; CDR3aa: CASSHLRVDGLAKNIQYF
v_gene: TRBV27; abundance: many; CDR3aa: CASSFSRNTEAFF
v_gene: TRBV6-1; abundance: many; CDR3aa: CASSEPTGWSNSPLHF
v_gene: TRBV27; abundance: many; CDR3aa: CASSRGSSYNEQFF
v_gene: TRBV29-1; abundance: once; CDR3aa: CSGGDPGANVLTF
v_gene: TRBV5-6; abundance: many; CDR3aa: CASSLGQIPYEQYF
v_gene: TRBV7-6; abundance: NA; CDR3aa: CASSLRQGGNQPQHF
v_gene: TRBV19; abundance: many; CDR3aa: CASSMETDSTDTQYF
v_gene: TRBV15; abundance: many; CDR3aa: CATSRYRAGQPQHF
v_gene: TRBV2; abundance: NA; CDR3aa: CASRPTGGVDEQYF
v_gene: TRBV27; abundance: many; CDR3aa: CASSQMDTGELFF
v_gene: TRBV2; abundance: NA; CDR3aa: CASSESLSSGTSDMQYF
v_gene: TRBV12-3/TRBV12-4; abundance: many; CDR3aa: CASSLDILGTEKAFF
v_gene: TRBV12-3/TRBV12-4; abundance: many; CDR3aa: CASSPGTDTQYF
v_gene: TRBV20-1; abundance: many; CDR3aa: CSARLVGQGITYEQYF
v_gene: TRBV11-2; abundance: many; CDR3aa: CASSLTTSGYQETQYF
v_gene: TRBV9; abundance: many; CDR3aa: CASSSGTQLNTGELFF